Shown below are 7 T cell receptor beta chains from a single sample sequenced in a study of cytomegalovirus exposure and HLA in healthy donors. PCR primers comprised 60 Vbeta and 13 Jbeta primers. The method was immunoSEQ multiplex PCR; TCRdb's version includes in-frame clones alone and lacks a portion of them. The table lists fewer than 150,000 clones, approximately 80% of them singletons, with 4.5% to 6.5% in the top ten. The sequencing sample was made of PBMCs. Receptors were obtained from a male donor in good health and CMV-seronegative.

This chain uses TRBV30 with TRBJ1-2; TRBD1 matches at 9 bases. The CDR3 contains 17 residues. Germline CDR1 is GTSNPN and CDR2 is SVGIG (reference sequence). The V segment lost 2 bases and the J segment 4 bases; nucleotides outside the gene matches: 14. The CDR3 loop reads CAWSSQGAYFQRYGYTF. The CDR3 bases are TGTGCCTGGAGTTCACAGGGGGCCTACTTTCAACGCTATGGCTACACCTTC.

The rearrangement joins TRBV6-5 to TRBJ1-1; D ambiguous. Trimming removed 1 base at V and 3 bases at J, with 9 bases between. Germline loops: CDR1 MNHEY, CDR2 SVGAGI. The CDR3 is 14 residues long. The CDR3 coding sequence is TGTGCCAGCAGTTACTGGTCAGAGGACACTGAAGCTTTCTTT. Protein product: CASSYWSEDTEAFF.

This clone was seen only once. V and J are TRBV19 and TRBJ2-3, with unresolved D. The germline gives CDR1 LNHDA, CDR2 SQIVND (reference sequence). The germline V and J ends were trimmed by 1 base and 2 bases, with 10 bases remaining between them. This CDR3 is 15 amino acids long. CDR3 in amino acids: CASSIASGTTDTQYF. CDR3 bases: TGTGCCAGTAGTATAGCTTCAGGTACCACAGATACGCAGTATTTT.

For this clone: An end of the junction differs from the germline gene, which may be a read error. The J gene is TRBJ2-1, the V gene TRBV7-2; 9 bases align to TRBD2. Germline V lookup: CDR1 SGHTA, CDR2 FQGNSA. The CDR3 is made up of 16 amino acids. CDR3 in DNA: TGTGCCAGCAGCTTAGACTCTAGCGGGAATTACAATGGGCAGTTCTTC. Translating gives CASSLDSSGNYNGQFF.

There are a few counts of this clone. The rearrangement uses TRBV5-1 and TRBJ2-5; TRBD1 matches at 9 bases. J was trimmed by 4 bases and V by 4 bases; bases with no gene match: 5. CDR3 length: 14 residues. CDR1 is SGHRS, CDR2 YFSETQ, per germline. CDR3 sequence reads: CASSLQTGGETQYF. The CDR3 DNA reads as TGCGCCAGCAGCCTCCAGACAGGGGGAGAGACCCAGTACTTC. Full variable domain (outside the CDR3, taken from reference TRBV5-1 and TRBJ2-5): KAGVTQTPRYLIKTRGQQVTLSCSPISGHRSVSWYQQTPGQGLQFLFEYFSETQRNKGNFPGRFSGRQFSNSRSEMNVSTLELGDSALYLCASSLQTGGETQYFGPGTRLLVL.

The chain combines TRBV7-8 with TRBJ2-3; D may be TRBD1 (6 bases). The V end lost 0 bases, the J end lost 2 bases, and 6 bases lay between the germline ends. The CDR3 sequence is 14 residues long. Germline V gives CDR1 SGHVS, CDR2 FQNEAQ. CDR3 protein: CASSLAGATDTQYF. The CDR3 bases are TGTGCCAGCAGCTTAGCGGGGGCCACAGATACGCAGTATTTT. Using reference TRBV7-8 and TRBJ2-3 for the parts outside the CDR3, the full variable domain is GAGVSQSPRYKVAKRGQDVALRCDPISGHVSLFWYQQALGQGPEFLTYFQNEAQLDKSGLPSDRFFAERPEGSVSTLKIQRTQQEDSAVYLCASSLAGATDTQYFGPGTRLTVL.

This chain's CDR3 is CASSSSLEAGRGYTF. The CDR3 DNA is TGTGCCAGCAGCTCCTCCTTGGAGGCCGGTCGGGGCTACACCTTC. The chain carries TRBV7-6 and TRBJ1-2; D is ambiguous. Trimming removed 4 bases at V and 8 bases at J, with 20 bases between. Germline CDR1 is SGHVS and CDR2 is FNYEAQ. The CDR3 totals 15 residues.